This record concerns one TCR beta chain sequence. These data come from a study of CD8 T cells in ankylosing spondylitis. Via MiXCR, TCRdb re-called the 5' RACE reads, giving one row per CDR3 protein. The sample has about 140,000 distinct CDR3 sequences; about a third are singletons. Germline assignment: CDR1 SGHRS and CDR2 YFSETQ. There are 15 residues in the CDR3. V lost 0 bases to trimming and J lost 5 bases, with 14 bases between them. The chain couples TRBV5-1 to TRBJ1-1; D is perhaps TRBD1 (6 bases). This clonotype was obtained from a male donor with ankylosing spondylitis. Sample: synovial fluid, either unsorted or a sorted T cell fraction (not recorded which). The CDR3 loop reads CASSLEGGLRTEAFF. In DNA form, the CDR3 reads TGCGCCAGCAGCTTGGAAGGGGGACTACGTACTGAAGCTTTCTTT.